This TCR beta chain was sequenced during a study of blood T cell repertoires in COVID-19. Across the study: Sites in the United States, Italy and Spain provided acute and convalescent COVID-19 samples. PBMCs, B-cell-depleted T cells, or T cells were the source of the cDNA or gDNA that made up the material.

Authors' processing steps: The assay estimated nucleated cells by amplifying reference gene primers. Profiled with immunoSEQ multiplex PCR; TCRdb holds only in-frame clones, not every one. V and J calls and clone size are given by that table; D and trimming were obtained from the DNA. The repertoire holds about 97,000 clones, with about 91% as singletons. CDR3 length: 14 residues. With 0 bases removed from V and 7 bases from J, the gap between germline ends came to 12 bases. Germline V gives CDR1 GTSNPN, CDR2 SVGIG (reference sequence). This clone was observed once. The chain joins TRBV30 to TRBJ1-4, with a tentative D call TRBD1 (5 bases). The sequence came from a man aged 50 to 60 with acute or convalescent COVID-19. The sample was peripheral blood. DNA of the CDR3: TGTGCCTGGAGTGTGGGGGGGAAGACTGAAAAACTGTTTTTT. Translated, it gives CAWSVGGKTEKLFF.